This TCR beta chain appears in the sequencing data of a study of shared clonotypes between healthy human individuals. About the research overall: Sampling drew on donors who were two women and a few men aged 18 to 49. Whole-study results and caveats: Naive CD4 clonotypes were shared across several donors at roughly 5%.

The V segment lost 4 bases and the J segment 2 bases; nucleotides outside the gene matches: 8. The CDR3 loop spans 17 amino acids. Germline lookup yields CDR1 LNHDA and CDR2 SQIVND (reference sequence). On this clone itself: Its specificity is unknown.

Clones were sequenced by immunoSEQ multiplex PCR, and TCRdb holds only the in-frame ones, with some missing. The sample holds about 2,500,000 clones, over 85% seen once. The gene calls are TRBV19 and TRBJ2-3, with 11 bases matching TRBD2. The sequenced material came from naive CD4+ T cells sorted from blood. Subset in this sample: CD45RA+ positively selected. The clonotype originates from a man aged 18 to 30 in good health. The DNA for the CDR3 is TGTGCCAGTAGTAGCCTAGCGGGGGGCCTTTCCACAGATACGCAGTATTTT. This encodes CASSSLAGGLSTDTQYF. The whole variable domain, remainder taken from reference TRBV19 and TRBJ2-3, is DGGITQSPKYLFRKEGQNVTLSCEQNLNHDAMYWYRQDPGQGLRLIYYSQIVNDFQKGDIAEGYSVSREKKESFPLTVTSAQKNPTAFYLCASSSLAGGLSTDTQYFGPGTRLTVL.